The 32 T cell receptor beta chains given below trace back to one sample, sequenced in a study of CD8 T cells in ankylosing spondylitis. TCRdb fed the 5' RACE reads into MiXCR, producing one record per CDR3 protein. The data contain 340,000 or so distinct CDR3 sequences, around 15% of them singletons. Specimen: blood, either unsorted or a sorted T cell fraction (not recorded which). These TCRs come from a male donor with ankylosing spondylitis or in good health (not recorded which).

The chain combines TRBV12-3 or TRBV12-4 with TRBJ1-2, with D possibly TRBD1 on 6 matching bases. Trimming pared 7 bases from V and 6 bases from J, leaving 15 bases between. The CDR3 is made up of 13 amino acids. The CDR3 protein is CASTERGAHGYTF. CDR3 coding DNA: TGTGCCAGCACGGAGCGGGGGGCCCATGGCTACACCTTC.

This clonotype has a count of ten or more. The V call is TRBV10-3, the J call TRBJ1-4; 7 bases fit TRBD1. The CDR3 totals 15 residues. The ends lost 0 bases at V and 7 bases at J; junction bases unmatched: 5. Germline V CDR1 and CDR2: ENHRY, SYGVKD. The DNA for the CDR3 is TGTGCCATCAGTGAGTCGGGACAGTCTGGTGAAAAACTGTTTTTT. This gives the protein CAISESGQSGEKLFF.

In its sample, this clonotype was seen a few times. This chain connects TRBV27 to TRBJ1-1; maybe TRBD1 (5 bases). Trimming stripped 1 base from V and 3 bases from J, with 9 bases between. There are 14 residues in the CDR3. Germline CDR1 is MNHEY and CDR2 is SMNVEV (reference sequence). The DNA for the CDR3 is TGTGCCAGCAGTTTATGGGGGTCTGACACTGAAGCTTTCTTT. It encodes CASSLWGSDTEAFF.

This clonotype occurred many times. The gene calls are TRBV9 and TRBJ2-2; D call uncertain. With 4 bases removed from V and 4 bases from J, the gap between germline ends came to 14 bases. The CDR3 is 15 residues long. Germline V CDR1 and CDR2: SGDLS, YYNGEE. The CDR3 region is CASSSKEIATGELFF. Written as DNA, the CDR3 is TGTGCCAGCAGCTCGAAGGAGATTGCCACCGGGGAGCTGTTTTTT.

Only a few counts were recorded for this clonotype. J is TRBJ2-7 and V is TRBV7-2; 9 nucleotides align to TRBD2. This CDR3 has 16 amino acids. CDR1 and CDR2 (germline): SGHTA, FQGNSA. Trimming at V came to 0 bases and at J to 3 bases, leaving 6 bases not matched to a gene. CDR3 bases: TGTGCCAGCAGCTTAGCCGCGGGAGGGTTAAACTACGAGCAGTACTTC. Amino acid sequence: CASSLAAGGLNYEQYF.

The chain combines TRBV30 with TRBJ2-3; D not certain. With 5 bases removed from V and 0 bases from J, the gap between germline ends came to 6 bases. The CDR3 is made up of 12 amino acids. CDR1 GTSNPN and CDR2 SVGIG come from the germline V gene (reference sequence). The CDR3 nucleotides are TGTGCCTGGCAGGACAGCACAGATACGCAGTATTTT. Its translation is CAWQDSTDTQYF.

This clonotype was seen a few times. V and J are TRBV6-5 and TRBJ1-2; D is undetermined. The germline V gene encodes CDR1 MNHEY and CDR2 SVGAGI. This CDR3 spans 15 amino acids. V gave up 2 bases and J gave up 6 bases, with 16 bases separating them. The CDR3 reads CASSYGWREEDGYTF. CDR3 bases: TGTGCCAGCAGTTACGGGTGGAGGGAAGAGGATGGCTACACCTTC.

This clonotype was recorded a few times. The CDR3 loop is CASSQDGNGIMPQHF. The CDR3 nucleotides are TGCGCCAGCAGCCAAGATGGAAACGGCATAATGCCCCAGCATTTT. The chain carries TRBV4-1 and TRBJ1-5; D not certain. The length of the CDR3 is 15 residues. In germline, CDR1 is MGHRA, CDR2 YSYEKL. The germline V and J ends were trimmed by 0 bases and 9 bases, with 15 bases remaining between them.

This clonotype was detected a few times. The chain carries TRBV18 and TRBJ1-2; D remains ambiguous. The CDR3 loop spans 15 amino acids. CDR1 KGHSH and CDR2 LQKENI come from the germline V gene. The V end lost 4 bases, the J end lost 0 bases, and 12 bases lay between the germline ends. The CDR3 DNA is TGTGCCAGCTCACGTGGAAGCTCAGCTAACTATGGCTACACCTTC. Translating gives CASSRGSSANYGYTF.

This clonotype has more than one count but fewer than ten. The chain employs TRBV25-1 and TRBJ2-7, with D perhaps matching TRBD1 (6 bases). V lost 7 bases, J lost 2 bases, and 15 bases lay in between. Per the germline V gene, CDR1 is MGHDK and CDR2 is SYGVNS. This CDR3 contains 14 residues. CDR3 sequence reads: CASKRSGVTYEQYF. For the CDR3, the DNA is TGTGCCAGCAAGAGGTCAGGGGTTACCTACGAGCAGTACTTC.

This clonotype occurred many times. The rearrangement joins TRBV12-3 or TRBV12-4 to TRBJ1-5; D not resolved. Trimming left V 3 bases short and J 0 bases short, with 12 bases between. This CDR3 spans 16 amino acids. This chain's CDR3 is CASSLRGGVSNQPQHF. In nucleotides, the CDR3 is TGTGCCAGCAGTTTGCGCGGAGGTGTTAGCAATCAGCCCCAGCATTTT.

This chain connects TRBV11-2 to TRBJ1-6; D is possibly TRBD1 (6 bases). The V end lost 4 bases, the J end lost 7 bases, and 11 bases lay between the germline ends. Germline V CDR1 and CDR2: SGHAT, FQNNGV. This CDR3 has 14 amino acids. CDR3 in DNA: TGTGCCAGCAGCTCAAGTACAGGGAATTCACCCCTCCACTTT. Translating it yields CASSSSTGNSPLHF.

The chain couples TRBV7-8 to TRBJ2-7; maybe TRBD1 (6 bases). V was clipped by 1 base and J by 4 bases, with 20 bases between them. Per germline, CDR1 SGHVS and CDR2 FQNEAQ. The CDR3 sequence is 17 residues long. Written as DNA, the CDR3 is TGTGCCAGCAGCTTAGGATATATTGGGGGCGCGAAGTACGAGCAGTACTTC. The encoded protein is CASSLGYIGGAKYEQYF.

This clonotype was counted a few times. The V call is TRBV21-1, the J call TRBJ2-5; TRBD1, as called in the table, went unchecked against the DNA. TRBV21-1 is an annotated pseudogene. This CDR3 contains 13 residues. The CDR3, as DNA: TGTGCCAGCAGAGTACAGGGAGAAGAGACCCAGTACTTC. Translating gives CASRVQGEETQYF.

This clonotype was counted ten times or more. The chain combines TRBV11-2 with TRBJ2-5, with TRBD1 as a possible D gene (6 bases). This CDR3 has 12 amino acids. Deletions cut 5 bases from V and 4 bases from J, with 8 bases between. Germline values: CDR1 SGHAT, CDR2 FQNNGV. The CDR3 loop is CASSQGRETQYF. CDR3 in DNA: TGTGCCAGCAGCCAGGGGAGAGAGACCCAGTACTTC.

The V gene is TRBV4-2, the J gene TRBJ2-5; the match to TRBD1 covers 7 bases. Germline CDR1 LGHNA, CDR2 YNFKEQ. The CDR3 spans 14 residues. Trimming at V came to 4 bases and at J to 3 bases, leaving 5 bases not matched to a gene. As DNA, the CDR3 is TGTGCCAGCAGCCGACTCGGGACAGAAGAGACCCAGTACTTC. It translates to CASSRLGTEETQYF.

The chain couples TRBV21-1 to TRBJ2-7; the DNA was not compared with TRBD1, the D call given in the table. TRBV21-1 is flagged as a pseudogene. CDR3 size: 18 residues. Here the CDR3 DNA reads TGTGCCAGCAGCAAAGGGTATCACAGGGGGTTTTCCTCCTACGAGCAGTACTTC. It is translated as CASSKGYHRGFSSYEQYF.

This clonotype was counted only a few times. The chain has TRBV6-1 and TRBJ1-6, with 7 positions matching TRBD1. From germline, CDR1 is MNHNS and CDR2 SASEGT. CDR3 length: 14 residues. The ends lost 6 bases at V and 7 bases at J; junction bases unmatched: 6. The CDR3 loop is CASRDDRANSPLHF. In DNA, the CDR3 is TGTGCCAGCAGGGACGACAGGGCCAATTCACCCCTCCACTTT.

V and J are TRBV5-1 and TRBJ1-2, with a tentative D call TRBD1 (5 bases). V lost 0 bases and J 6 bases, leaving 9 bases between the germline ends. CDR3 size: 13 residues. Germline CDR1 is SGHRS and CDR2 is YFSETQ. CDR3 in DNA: TGCGCCAGCAGCTTGGGCAGGGTGGATGGCTACACCTTC. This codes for CASSLGRVDGYTF.

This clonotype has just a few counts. The CDR3: CASSEEAGPYGYTF. CDR3 nucleotide sequence: TGTGCCAGCAGTGAAGAGGCAGGCCCTTATGGCTACACCTTC. The rearrangement joins TRBV6-1 to TRBJ1-2; the D is unclear. V was clipped by 1 base and J by 5 bases, with 11 bases between them. The CDR3 length is 14 residues. Germline V gene sequence: CDR1 MNHNS, CDR2 SASEGT.

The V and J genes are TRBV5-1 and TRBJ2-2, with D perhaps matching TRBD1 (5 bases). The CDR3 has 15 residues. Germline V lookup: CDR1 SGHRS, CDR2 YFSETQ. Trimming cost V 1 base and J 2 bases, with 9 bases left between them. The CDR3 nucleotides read TGCGCCAGCAGCTTGAGGACATTTAACACCGGGGAGCTGTTTTTT. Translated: CASSLRTFNTGELFF. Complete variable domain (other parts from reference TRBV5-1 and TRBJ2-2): KAGVTQTPRYLIKTRGQQVTLSCSPISGHRSVSWYQQTPGQGLQFLFEYFSETQRNKGNFPGRFSGRQFSNSRSEMNVSTLELGDSALYLCASSLRTFNTGELFFGEGSRLTVL.

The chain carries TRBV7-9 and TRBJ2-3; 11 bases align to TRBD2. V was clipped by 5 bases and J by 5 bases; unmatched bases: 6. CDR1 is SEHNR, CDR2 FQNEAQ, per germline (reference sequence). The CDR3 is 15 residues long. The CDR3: CASSLTSGSQDTQYF. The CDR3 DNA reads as TGTGCCAGCAGCCTAACTAGCGGGAGTCAAGATACGCAGTATTTT.

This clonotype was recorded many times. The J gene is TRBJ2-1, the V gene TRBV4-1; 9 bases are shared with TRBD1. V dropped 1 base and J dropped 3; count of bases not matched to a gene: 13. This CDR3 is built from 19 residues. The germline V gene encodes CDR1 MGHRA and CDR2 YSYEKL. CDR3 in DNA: TGCGCCAGCAGCCAAGTTCTCCCTAGTAAGACAGGGGGCTACAATGAGCAGTTCTTC. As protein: CASSQVLPSKTGGYNEQFF.

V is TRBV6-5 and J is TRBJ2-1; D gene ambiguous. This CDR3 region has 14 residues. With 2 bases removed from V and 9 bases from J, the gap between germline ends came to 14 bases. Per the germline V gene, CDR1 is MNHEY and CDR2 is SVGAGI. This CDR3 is CASSYGRQIGEQFF. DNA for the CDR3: TGTGCCAGCAGTTACGGACGGCAGATCGGTGAGCAGTTCTTC.

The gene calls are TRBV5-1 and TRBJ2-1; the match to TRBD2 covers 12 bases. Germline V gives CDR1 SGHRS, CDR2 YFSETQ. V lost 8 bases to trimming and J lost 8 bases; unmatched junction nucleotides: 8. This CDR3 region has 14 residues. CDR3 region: CASTLAGGHDEQFF. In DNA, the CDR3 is TGCGCCAGTACACTAGCGGGAGGTCACGATGAGCAGTTCTTC.

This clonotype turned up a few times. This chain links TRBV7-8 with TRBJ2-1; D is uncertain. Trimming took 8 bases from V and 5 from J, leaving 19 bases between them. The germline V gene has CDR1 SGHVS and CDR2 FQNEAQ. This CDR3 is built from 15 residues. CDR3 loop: CASGLRLAKNNEQFF. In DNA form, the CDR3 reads TGTGCCAGCGGGCTGAGACTGGCGAAGAACAATGAGCAGTTCTTC.

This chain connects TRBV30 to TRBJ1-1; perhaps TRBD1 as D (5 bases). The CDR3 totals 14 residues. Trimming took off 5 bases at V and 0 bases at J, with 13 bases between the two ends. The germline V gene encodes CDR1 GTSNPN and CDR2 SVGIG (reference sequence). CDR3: CAWARGRMNTEAFF. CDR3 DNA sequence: TGTGCCTGGGCGAGGGGACGTATGAACACTGAAGCTTTCTTT.

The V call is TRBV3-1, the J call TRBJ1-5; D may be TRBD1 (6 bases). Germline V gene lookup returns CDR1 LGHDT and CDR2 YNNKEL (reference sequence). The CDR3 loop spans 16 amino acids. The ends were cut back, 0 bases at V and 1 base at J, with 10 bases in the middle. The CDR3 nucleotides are TGTGCCAGCAGCCAAGAGGTGGGGGCCAGCAATCAGCCCCAGCATTTT. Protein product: CASSQEVGASNQPQHF.

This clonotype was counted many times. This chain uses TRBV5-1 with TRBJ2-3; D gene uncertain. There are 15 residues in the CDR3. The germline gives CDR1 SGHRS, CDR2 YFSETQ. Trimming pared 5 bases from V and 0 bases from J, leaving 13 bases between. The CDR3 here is CASSPLPDSTDTQYF. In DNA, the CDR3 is TGCGCCAGCAGTCCCCTCCCTGATAGCACAGATACGCAGTATTTT.

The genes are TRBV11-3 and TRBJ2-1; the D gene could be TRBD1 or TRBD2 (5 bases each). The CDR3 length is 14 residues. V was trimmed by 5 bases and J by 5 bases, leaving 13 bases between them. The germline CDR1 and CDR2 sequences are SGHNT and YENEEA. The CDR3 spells CASSRRDGHNEQFF. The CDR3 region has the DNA TGTGCCAGCAGCCGCCGGGACGGTCACAATGAGCAGTTCTTC.

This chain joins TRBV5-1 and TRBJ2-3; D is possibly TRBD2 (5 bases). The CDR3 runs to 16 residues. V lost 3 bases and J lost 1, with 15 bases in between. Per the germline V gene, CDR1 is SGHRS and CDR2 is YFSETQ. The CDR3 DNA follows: TGCGCCAGCAGCTACGGGGAATCCCCGGGCACAGATACGCAGTATTTT. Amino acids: CASSYGESPGTDTQYF.

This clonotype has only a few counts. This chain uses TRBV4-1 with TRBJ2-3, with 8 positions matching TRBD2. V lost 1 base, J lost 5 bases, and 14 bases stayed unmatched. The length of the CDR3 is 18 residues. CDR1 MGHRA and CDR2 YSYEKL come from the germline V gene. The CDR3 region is CASSQAWGSGVLGDTQYF. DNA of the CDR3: TGCGCCAGCAGCCAAGCTTGGGGTAGCGGGGTCTTGGGAGATACGCAGTATTTT.